This TCR beta chain was identified in a study of blood T cell repertoires in COVID-19. Study overall: There were acute and convalescent COVID-19 samples, and they came from the United States, Italy and Spain. Nucleic acid was either cDNA or gDNA, and it came from T cells, B-cell-depleted T cells, or PBMCs.

In the authors' workflow: Nucleated cell number was recorded as an estimate derived from reference gene primer amplification. Some clones are missing from TCRdb's copy, which holds only in-frame ones; the method was immunoSEQ multiplex PCR. That table is the source of V, J and clone size, and D and trimming were worked out from the DNA. This table has hundreds of thousands of clones, around 90% appearing once. The CDR3 is made up of 15 amino acids. V gave up 4 bases and J gave up 5 bases; unmatched junction bases: 8. Germline V CDR1 and CDR2: SNHLY, FYNNEI. The rearrangement joins TRBV2 to TRBJ2-5; 9 nucleotides line up with TRBD2. This sequence was found in a man in his 70s with acute or convalescent COVID-19. Source material: peripheral blood. CDR3 amino acids: CASSGREGRGETQYF. As DNA, the CDR3 is TGTGCCAGCAGTGGGCGGGAGGGCCGAGGGGAGACCCAGTACTTC.